Listed below are T cell receptor beta chains from one sample, sequenced in a study of beta chain features in type 1 diabetes. Data came from immunoSEQ multiplex PCR; TCRdb stores just in-frame clones and leaves some out. The sample consists of more than 300,000 clones, less than 9.5% of them appearing once. Sequenced sample: central memory CD4+ T cells from blood. These receptors were taken from a woman in her late teens or twenties in good health. Both conserved end residues are part of each CDR3. Each record gives: CDR3 DNA, CDR3 protein, clone size, J gene, D gene, V gene. D genes are given only for firm matches. Rows may omit the clone size; those that give it use once, few, many or a size class.

cdr3_nt: TGTGCCAGCAGTTTTTCCGGTAGTAGTAGTGCCATTCAGTACTTC
cdr3_aa: CASSFSGSSSAIQYF
clone_size: few
j_call: TRBJ2-4
d_call: .
v_call: TRBV28

cdr3_nt: TGTGCTAGTGGTCCTCGACCTGGTGAGCAGTTCTTC
cdr3_aa: CASGPRPGEQFF
clone_size: few
j_call: TRBJ2-1
d_call: .
v_call: TRBV12-5

cdr3_nt: TGTGCCAGCAGCGAAACTAGCGGGAGAGGAAATGAGCAGTTCTTC
cdr3_aa: CASSETSGRGNEQFF
clone_size: few
j_call: TRBJ2-1
d_call: TRBD2
v_call: TRBV7-9

cdr3_nt: TGTGCCAGCAGCGCCCGACAGTTCACTGAAGCTTTCTTT
cdr3_aa: CASSARQFTEAFF
clone_size: .
j_call: TRBJ1-1
d_call: .
v_call: TRBV9

cdr3_nt: TGTGCCAGCAGCTTATCGGGGGTTGGAGATACGCAGTATTTT
cdr3_aa: CASSLSGVGDTQYF
clone_size: .
j_call: TRBJ2-3
d_call: .
v_call: TRBV7-2

cdr3_nt: TGTGCCAGCCAAGCGGTAGCGGGACCAGAGACCCAGTACTTC
cdr3_aa: CASQAVAGPETQYF
clone_size: few
j_call: TRBJ2-5
d_call: TRBD2
v_call: TRBV6-5

cdr3_nt: TGTGCCAGCAGCTTAATCGGGACAGGGAACGGGATGAACACTGAAGCTTTCTTT
cdr3_aa: CASSLIGTGNGMNTEAFF
clone_size: .
j_call: TRBJ1-1
d_call: TRBD1
v_call: TRBV7-3

cdr3_nt: TGTGCCAGCAGCAACGGACAGGGGTTGCTATCCTACAATGAGCAGTTCTTC
cdr3_aa: CASSNGQGLLSYNEQFF
clone_size: .
j_call: TRBJ2-1
d_call: .
v_call: TRBV21-1

cdr3_nt: TGTGCCAGCAGCTTATGGGACAACTACGAGCAGTACTTC
cdr3_aa: CASSLWDNYEQYF
clone_size: .
j_call: TRBJ2-7
d_call: .
v_call: TRBV7-9

cdr3_nt: TGTGCCAGCAGTTACTCGGCCACAGGTCCAGGTCAGCCCCAGCATTTT
cdr3_aa: CASSYSATGPGQPQHF
clone_size: few
j_call: TRBJ1-5
d_call: .
v_call: TRBV6-6

cdr3_nt: TGTGCCAGCATGACTAGCGGGAGTGCAGATACGCAGTATTTT
cdr3_aa: CASMTSGSADTQYF
clone_size: few
j_call: TRBJ2-3
d_call: TRBD2
v_call: TRBV2

cdr3_nt: TGTGCCAGCAGCCCCCAGACTAGACAGGGTGGGAACATTCAGTACTTC
cdr3_aa: CASSPQTRQGGNIQYF
clone_size: few
j_call: TRBJ2-4
d_call: .
v_call: TRBV4-2

cdr3_nt: TGTGCCAGCAGAACTCCGGGACTAGCCTCGAAAAGTGAGCAGTACTTC
cdr3_aa: CASRTPGLASKSEQYF
clone_size: few
j_call: TRBJ2-7
d_call: TRBD2
v_call: TRBV28

cdr3_nt: TGTGCCAGCAGTTACTCGATGACAGGGGGTAACTATGGCTACACCTTC
cdr3_aa: CASSYSMTGGNYGYTF
clone_size: few
j_call: TRBJ1-2
d_call: TRBD1
v_call: TRBV6-5

cdr3_nt: TGTGCCAGCAGCCAAGTCTGGGGCACGGCCGAGGAAAAACTGTTTTTT
cdr3_aa: CASSQVWGTAEEKLFF
clone_size: many
j_call: TRBJ1-4
d_call: .
v_call: TRBV4-2

cdr3_nt: TGTGCCAGCAGCCGCGGGACTGGCACAGATACGCAGTATTTT
cdr3_aa: CASSRGTGTDTQYF
clone_size: few
j_call: TRBJ2-3
d_call: .
v_call: TRBV5-4

cdr3_nt: TGTGCCAGCAGCGCAAACAGGGGGCGGTTGAGCTCTGGGGCCAACGTCCTGACTTTC
cdr3_aa: CASSANRGRLSSGANVLTF
clone_size: few
j_call: TRBJ2-6
d_call: TRBD1
v_call: TRBV28

cdr3_nt: TGTGCCAGCAGCGCAACCTCAGGGGGCGCGCAAGCTTTCTTT
cdr3_aa: CASSATSGGAQAFF
clone_size: many
j_call: TRBJ1-1
d_call: TRBD1
v_call: TRBV11-2

cdr3_nt: TGTGCCAGCAGCCAAGAGGTGGCCAGGTATCACCTTTCCGAGCAGTACTTC
cdr3_aa: CASSQEVARYHLSEQYF
clone_size: many
j_call: TRBJ2-7
d_call: .
v_call: TRBV14

cdr3_nt: TGTGCCAGCAGCTTGGGTCTCGGGACAGCCTCCTACGAGCAGTACTTC
cdr3_aa: CASSLGLGTASYEQYF
clone_size: few
j_call: TRBJ2-7
d_call: TRBD1
v_call: TRBV5-4

cdr3_nt: TGTGCCAGCAGCCGGGACAGGGAAGAGACCCAGTACTTC
cdr3_aa: CASSRDREETQYF
clone_size: many
j_call: TRBJ2-5
d_call: TRBD1
v_call: TRBV11-2

cdr3_nt: TGTGCCAGCAGCTTAGAAGTAGGGGCTAGTAGTACCCTGCAGTATTTT
cdr3_aa: CASSLEVGASSTLQYF
clone_size: few
j_call: TRBJ2-3
d_call: .
v_call: TRBV7-2

cdr3_nt: TGCGCCAGCAGCGGAACAGGGTTCACCGGGGAGCTGTTTTTT
cdr3_aa: CASSGTGFTGELFF
clone_size: .
j_call: TRBJ2-2
d_call: .
v_call: TRBV5-1

cdr3_nt: TGCAGCGTTGAAGATGGCAGCTCCTACGAGCAGTACTTC
cdr3_aa: CSVEDGSSYEQYF
clone_size: .
j_call: TRBJ2-7
d_call: .
v_call: TRBV29-1

cdr3_nt: TGTGCCATCAGACAGGGGGTAAAAGATGAGCAGTTCTTC
cdr3_aa: CAIRQGVKDEQFF
clone_size: few
j_call: TRBJ2-1
d_call: TRBD1
v_call: TRBV10-3

cdr3_nt: TGCGCCAGCAGCTTATCTGCCAGCACTGAAGCTTTCTTT
cdr3_aa: CASSLSASTEAFF
clone_size: few
j_call: TRBJ1-1
d_call: .
v_call: TRBV5-1